This TCR beta chain is from a study of OX40 agonist ivuxolimab in advanced cancers. The assay was immunoSEQ multiplex PCR, and TCRdb's table has in-frame clones only and misses some. The data show 130,000 or so clones, 90% to 95% seen once. Trimming cost V 7 bases and J 1 base, with 7 bases left between them. The germline gives CDR1 WNHNN, CDR2 SYGVQD (reference sequence). The CDR3 consists of 12 residues. The receptor was isolated from an adult with an advanced solid tumor such as melanoma, head and neck, liver or kidney cancer. This specimen consisted of CD4+ or CD8+ T cells sorted from blood, obtained in a trial of the OX40 agonist ivuxolimab. The chain uses TRBV10-1 and TRBJ1-1; D unclear. The CDR3 sequence is CASILGNTEAFF. CDR3 bases: TGCGCCAGCATCCTCGGGAACACTGAAGCTTTCTTT.